This TCR beta chain was sequenced in a study of siplizumab effects on memory and regulatory T cells. Study observations and caveats: Naive T cells seemed more diverse than memory cells and seemed major alloresponse contributors.

CDR3 length: 15 amino acids. The J segment lost 5 bases and the V segment lost 2 bases, leaving 5 bases of the junction unmatched. From germline, CDR1 is SEHNR and CDR2 FQNEAQ (reference sequence). Measured with immunoSEQ multiplex PCR; TCRdb has only the in-frame clones, and not every one. Here the sample spans approximately 60,000 clones, around 80% being singletons. Comment on this clone: Its antigen is undetermined.

The chain is built from TRBV7-9 and TRBJ2-1, with 8 bases aligning to TRBD1. The sequenced sample consisted of memory CD4+ T cells sorted from blood. The TCR comes from a human donor in good health. The CDR3: CASSLRQGWDNEQFF. The CDR3 DNA reads TGTGCCAGCAGCTTAAGACAGGGGTGGGACAATGAGCAGTTCTTC.